Sequencing of this T cell receptor (beta chain) was carried out in a study of T cell repertoires in cytomegalovirus infection. Study-wide background: HLA-B-restricted CMV epitopes that are well studied were used alongside recently identified HLA-C-restricted ones. TCR beta signatures that were public indicated CMV infection and matching HLA type.

TCRdb re-analysed the reads in MiXCR, keeping a single row per CDR3 protein. This repertoire shows 100,000 to 150,000 distinct CDR3 sequences, more than 30% found once; its top ten account for around 54%. On this clonotype: Its antigen is currently unknown.

Study-level points and caveats: There were HLA-C-restricted CMV-specific TCR beta clonotypes dominating the ex vivo response.

The material sequenced was CD8+ T cells from cultured PBMCs, taken from culture after CMV antigen stimulation. The TCR comes from a human donor in good health (CMV status not recorded). Some clones in this sample may be carry-over from other donors' samples.

CDR3 sequence (DNA): TGCGCCAGCAGCCAGTTACAGGAAGCCGCCTACGAGCAGTACTTC. It encodes CASSQLQEAAYEQYF. V and J are TRBV4-3 and TRBJ2-7; D perhaps matches TRBD1 (5 bases). The germline gives CDR1 LGHNA, CDR2 YSLEER. The CDR3 has 15 residues. The V and J ends lost 3 bases and 2 bases respectively, with 14 bases between them.